A selection of T cell receptor beta chains follows, all from one sample in a study of molecular identifiers for immune sequencing clone quantification. TCRdb reprocessed the PCR reads via MiXCR and lists one record per CDR3 protein. The table has 100,000 or so distinct CDR3 sequences, roughly 21% seen once. The sample was naive CD8+ T cells from blood, with Jurkat cell RNA spiked in. Every receptor here comes from a human donor in good health. Some libraries in this study had Jurkat cell RNA spiked in. Each CDR3 is given with its conserved first and last residue. A D gene is named only where the DNA matches it firmly. Rows may omit the clone size; those that give it use once, few, many or a size class.

size: many
V: TRBV30
D: .
J: TRBJ2-6
DNA: TGTGCCTGGACCCAACGATCTGGGGCCAACGTCCTGACTTTC
CDR3: CAWTQRSGANVLTF

size: many
V: TRBV6-5
D: TRBD2
J: TRBJ2-7
DNA: TGTGCCAGCAGTTTATCGGGACTAACCTACGAGCAGTACTTC
CDR3: CASSLSGLTYEQYF

size: .
V: TRBV4-3
D: .
J: TRBJ2-1
DNA: TGCGCCAGCAGCCAAGATCCCTCTTCAGGAAGCAATGAGCAGTTCTTC
CDR3: CASSQDPSSGSNEQFF

size: many
V: TRBV9
D: .
J: TRBJ1-1
DNA: TGTGCCAGCAGCGCATACCTGTCACCCGAAATTGGACAGAAGAACACTGAAGCTTTCTTT
CDR3: CASSAYLSPEIGQKNTEAFF

size: many
V: TRBV13
D: TRBD2
J: TRBJ2-5
DNA: TGTGCCAGCAGCTTAGAGACTAGCGGAGCCAAAGAGACCCAGTACTTC
CDR3: CASSLETSGAKETQYF

size: once
V: TRBV11-2
D: TRBD2
J: TRBJ2-1
DNA: TGTGCCAGCAGCCCTCGACTAGCGGATCACTCCTACAATGAGCAGTTCTTC
CDR3: CASSPRLADHSYNEQFF

size: few
V: TRBV19
D: TRBD1
J: TRBJ1-5
DNA: TGTGCCAGTAGCCAATACGGACAGGGTCGCAATCAGCCCCAGCATTTT
CDR3: CASSQYGQGRNQPQHF

size: few
V: TRBV5-1
D: TRBD1
J: TRBJ2-7
DNA: TGCGCCAGCAGCTTAGGACAGGGAGTAAGCTCCTACGAGCAGTACTTC
CDR3: CASSLGQGVSSYEQYF

size: .
V: TRBV3-1
D: .
J: TRBJ1-1
DNA: TGTGCCAGCAGCCAAGCGATAGGGGTTGAGACTGAAGCTTTCTTT
CDR3: CASSQAIGVETEAFF

size: many
V: TRBV10-3
D: .
J: TRBJ2-3
DNA: TGTGCCATCAGTGAGTCGTCAGGAGGGACAGATACGCAGTATTTT
CDR3: CAISESSGGTDTQYF

size: .
V: TRBV29-1
D: .
J: TRBJ2-7
DNA: TGCAGCGTTGAAGGGACAGAGAACTACGATCAGTACTTC
CDR3: CSVEGTENYDQYF

size: few
V: TRBV25-1
D: .
J: TRBJ2-3
DNA: TGTGCCAGCAGTGAATTTGTGGGGTCCCTCACAGATACGCAGTATTTT
CDR3: CASSEFVGSLTDTQYF

size: many
V: TRBV11-2
D: TRBD1
J: TRBJ2-4
DNA: TGTGCCAGCAGCGAGGACAGGGGACTAGCCAAAAACATTCAGTACTTC
CDR3: CASSEDRGLAKNIQYF

size: many
V: TRBV4-3
D: .
J: TRBJ2-3
DNA: TGCGCCAGCAGCCAAGGGCTCTTAGGCACAGATACGCAGTATTTT
CDR3: CASSQGLLGTDTQYF

size: many
V: TRBV7-9
D: .
J: TRBJ2-5
DNA: TGTGCCAGCAGCCCTGGGACGGAGAAAGAGACCCAGTACTTC
CDR3: CASSPGTEKETQYF

size: many
V: TRBV20-1
D: .
J: TRBJ1-4
DNA: TGCAGTGCTGTCCGGGTGTCAACTAATGAAAAACTGTTTTTT
CDR3: CSAVRVSTNEKLFF

size: few
V: TRBV6-6
D: .
J: TRBJ1-1
DNA: TGTGCCAGCACCCCCGTGGGGCTGAACACTGAAGCTTTCTTT
CDR3: CASTPVGLNTEAFF

size: .
V: TRBV11-2
D: TRBD2
J: TRBJ2-1
DNA: TGTGCCAGCAGCTCCAGCGGGGGGGCTGGGGATGAGCAGTTCTTC
CDR3: CASSSSGGAGDEQFF

size: many
V: TRBV20-1
D: TRBD1
J: TRBJ2-7
DNA: TGCAGTGCCCTCCCCCCAGACAGGGAATTCTCCTACGAGCAGTACTTC
CDR3: CSALPPDREFSYEQYF

size: many
V: TRBV2
D: .
J: TRBJ2-5
DNA: TGTGCCAGCAGCGCTTGGACAGCCAAGCAAGAGACCCAGTACTTC
CDR3: CASSAWTAKQETQYF

size: many
V: TRBV6-5
D: TRBD1
J: TRBJ1-1
DNA: TGTGCCAGCAGCCAACAGGGGGTAGCGGCTGAAGCTTTCTTT
CDR3: CASSQQGVAAEAFF

size: many
V: TRBV5-1
D: .
J: TRBJ1-2
DNA: TGCGCCAGCAGCTTGGTCGGGGAGGTGAACTATGGCTACACCTTC
CDR3: CASSLVGEVNYGYTF

size: few
V: TRBV7-6
D: TRBD1
J: TRBJ2-5
DNA: TGTGCCAGCACCCCGACAGGGGAAACCCAGTACTTC
CDR3: CASTPTGETQYF

size: many
V: TRBV4-2
D: TRBD2
J: TRBJ2-7
DNA: TGTGCCAGCAGCCAACCCGGGACTAGCGGGAGTGGTGGCTACGAGCAGTACTTC
CDR3: CASSQPGTSGSGGYEQYF

size: many
V: TRBV20-1
D: .
J: TRBJ1-1
DNA: TGCAGTGCTAGCCCACAGGGCCTGAACACTGAAGCTTTCTTT
CDR3: CSASPQGLNTEAFF

size: many
V: TRBV9
D: .
J: TRBJ2-7
DNA: TGTGCCAGCAGCACCCGGGACGGCTACGAGCAGTACTTC
CDR3: CASSTRDGYEQYF

size: .
V: TRBV12-3/TRBV12-4
D: TRBD2
J: TRBJ2-7
DNA: TGTGCCTGCAGTTTATGGGGGGGGCAGTACTTC
CDR3: CACSLWGGQYF

size: .
V: TRBV13
D: .
J: TRBJ2-2
DNA: TGTGCCAGCAGCTTTGAGAGCCACACCGGGGAGCTGTTTTTT
CDR3: CASSFESHTGELFF

size: .
V: TRBV7-2
D: .
J: TRBJ2-1
DNA: TGTGCCAGCAGCTCCAACCACAGCCCCGATTATAACAATGAGCAGTTCTTC
CDR3: CASSSNHSPDYNNEQFF

size: many
V: TRBV7-2
D: TRBD1
J: TRBJ2-7
DNA: TGTGCCAGCAGCTACTCAGGGGGCCGCTACGAGCAGTACTTC
CDR3: CASSYSGGRYEQYF

size: many
V: TRBV13
D: TRBD2
J: TRBJ2-3
DNA: TGTGCCAGCAGCTTGGTTCTGGCGGGGGTTCCTCAAGTAGATACGCAGTATTTT
CDR3: CASSLVLAGVPQVDTQYF

size: many
V: TRBV3-1
D: .
J: TRBJ2-2
DNA: TGTGCCAGCACCCTATCCGGGGACACCGGGGAGCTGTTTTTT
CDR3: CASTLSGDTGELFF

size: many
V: TRBV28
D: .
J: TRBJ2-5
DNA: TGTGCCAGCAGTTTATGGGACAGAGGAGAGACCCAGTACTTC
CDR3: CASSLWDRGETQYF

size: many
V: TRBV28
D: TRBD1
J: TRBJ2-7
DNA: TGTGCCAGCAGTTTAACGGGACAGGGTGCCTACGAGCAGTACTTC
CDR3: CASSLTGQGAYEQYF

size: .
V: TRBV29-1
D: .
J: TRBJ2-3
DNA: TGCAGCGTTGAGGAAGATACGCAGTATTTT
CDR3: CSVEEDTQYF

size: many
V: TRBV13
D: .
J: TRBJ2-7
DNA: TGTGCCAGCAGCTTAGAGGGCAGCTACGAGCAGTACTTC
CDR3: CASSLEGSYEQYF

size: many
V: TRBV11-2
D: TRBD1
J: TRBJ2-7
DNA: TGTGCCAGCAGCTTAGATGGGACAGACTGGTTTGGAAAGTACTTC
CDR3: CASSLDGTDWFGKYF

size: .
V: TRBV12-3/TRBV12-4
D: TRBD1
J: TRBJ2-2
DNA: TGTGCCAGCAGTCAGTCGGGACAGGGGCCCGGGGAGCTGTTTTTT
CDR3: CASSQSGQGPGELFF

size: many
V: TRBV5-1
D: TRBD2
J: TRBJ2-3
DNA: TGCGCCAGCAGCGCCCGACTAGCGGGGACAAGCACAGATACGCAGTATTTT
CDR3: CASSARLAGTSTDTQYF

size: .
V: TRBV6-6
D: TRBD1
J: TRBJ2-7
DNA: TGTGCCAGCAGTTACTCAGACAGGGCCTACGAGCAGTACTTC
CDR3: CASSYSDRAYEQYF